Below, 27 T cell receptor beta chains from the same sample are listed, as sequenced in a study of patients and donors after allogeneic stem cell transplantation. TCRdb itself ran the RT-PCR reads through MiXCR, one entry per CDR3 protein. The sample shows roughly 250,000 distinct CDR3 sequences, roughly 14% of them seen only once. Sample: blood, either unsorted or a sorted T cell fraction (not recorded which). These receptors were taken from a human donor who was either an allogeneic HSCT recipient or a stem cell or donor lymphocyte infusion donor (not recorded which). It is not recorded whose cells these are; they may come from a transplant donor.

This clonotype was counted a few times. CDR3 in amino acids: CASRQTLNYGYTF. In DNA form, the CDR3 reads TGTGCCAGCAGACAGACACTTAACTATGGCTACACCTTC. The V gene is TRBV6-1, the J gene TRBJ1-2; D is undetermined. There are 13 residues in the CDR3. Germline CDR1 and CDR2: MNHNS and SASEGT. V lost 6 bases, J lost 1 base, and 9 bases lay in between.

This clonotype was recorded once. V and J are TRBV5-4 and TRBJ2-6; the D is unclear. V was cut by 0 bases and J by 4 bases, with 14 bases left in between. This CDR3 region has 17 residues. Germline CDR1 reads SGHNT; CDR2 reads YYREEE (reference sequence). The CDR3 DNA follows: TGTGCCAGCAGCTTGGTCTCCAGAGCTACCGGGGCCAACGTCCTGACTTTC. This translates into CASSLVSRATGANVLTF. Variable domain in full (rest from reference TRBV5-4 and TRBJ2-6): ETGVTQSPTHLIKTRGQQVTLRCSSQSGHNTVSWYQQALGQGPQFIFQYYREEENGRGNFPPRFSGLQFPNYSSELNVNALELDDSALYLCASSLVSRATGANVLTFGAGSRLTVL.

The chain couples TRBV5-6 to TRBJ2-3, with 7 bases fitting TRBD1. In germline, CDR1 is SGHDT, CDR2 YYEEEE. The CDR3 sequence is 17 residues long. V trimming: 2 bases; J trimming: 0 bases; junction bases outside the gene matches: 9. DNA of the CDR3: TGTGCCAGCAGCTTATTGGGACAGAGAACTAGCACAGATACGCAGTATTTT. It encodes CASSLLGQRTSTDTQYF.

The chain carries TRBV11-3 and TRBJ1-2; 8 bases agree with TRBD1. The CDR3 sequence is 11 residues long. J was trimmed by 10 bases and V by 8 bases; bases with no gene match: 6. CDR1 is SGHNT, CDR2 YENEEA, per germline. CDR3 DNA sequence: TGTGCCAGCCGCCGGACAGGGCCCTACACCTTC. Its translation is CASRRTGPYTF.

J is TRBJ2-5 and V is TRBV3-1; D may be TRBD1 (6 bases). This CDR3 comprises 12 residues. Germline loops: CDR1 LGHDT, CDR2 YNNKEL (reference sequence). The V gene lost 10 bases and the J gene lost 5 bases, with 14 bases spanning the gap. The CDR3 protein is CAIGQRGETQYF. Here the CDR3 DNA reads TGTGCCATAGGACAGCGAGGGGAGACCCAGTACTTC.

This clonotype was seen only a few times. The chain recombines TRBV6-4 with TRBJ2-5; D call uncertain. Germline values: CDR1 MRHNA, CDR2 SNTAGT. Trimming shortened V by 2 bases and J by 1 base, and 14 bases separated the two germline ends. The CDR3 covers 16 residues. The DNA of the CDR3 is TGTGCCAGCAGTGACCCAGCAGAGACCCCCCAAGAGACCCAGTACTTC. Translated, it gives CASSDPAETPQETQYF.

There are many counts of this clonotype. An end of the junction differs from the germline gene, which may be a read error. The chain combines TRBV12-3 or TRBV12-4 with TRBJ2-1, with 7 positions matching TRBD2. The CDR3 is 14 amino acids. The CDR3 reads CASRLAGSYNEQFF. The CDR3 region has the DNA TGTGCCAGCAGATTAGCGGGCTCCTACAATGAGCAGTTCTTC.

The CDR3 spells CASSFLRQDSPLHF. The CDR3 bases are TGTGCCAGCAGCTTCCTTAGACAAGATTCACCCCTCCACTTT. The chain combines TRBV7-2 with TRBJ1-6; D is unclear. V lost 3 bases and J 8 bases, leaving 11 bases between the germline ends. The CDR3 extends over 14 amino acids. CDR1 is SGHTA and CDR2 is FQGNSA in the germline V gene.

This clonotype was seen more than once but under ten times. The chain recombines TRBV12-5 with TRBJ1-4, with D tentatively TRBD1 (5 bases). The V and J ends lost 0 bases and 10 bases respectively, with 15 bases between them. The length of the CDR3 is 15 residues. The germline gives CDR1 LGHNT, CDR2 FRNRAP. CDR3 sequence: CASGLVLEGRGKLFF. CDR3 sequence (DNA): TGTGCTAGTGGTTTGGTCTTAGAGGGGCGAGGAAAACTGTTTTTT.

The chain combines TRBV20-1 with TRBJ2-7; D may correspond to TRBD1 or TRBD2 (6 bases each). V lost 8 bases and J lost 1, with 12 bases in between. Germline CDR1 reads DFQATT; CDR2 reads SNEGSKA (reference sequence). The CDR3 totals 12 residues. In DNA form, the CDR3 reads TGCAGTTTGCGGGGACAATCCTACGAGCAGTACTTC. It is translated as CSLRGQSYEQYF.

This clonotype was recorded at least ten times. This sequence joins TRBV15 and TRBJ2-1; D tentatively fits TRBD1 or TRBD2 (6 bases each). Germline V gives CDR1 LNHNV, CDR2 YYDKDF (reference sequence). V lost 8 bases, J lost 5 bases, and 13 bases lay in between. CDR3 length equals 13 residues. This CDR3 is CATSGAKNNEQFF. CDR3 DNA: TGTGCCACCTCGGGGGCCAAAAACAATGAGCAGTTCTTC.

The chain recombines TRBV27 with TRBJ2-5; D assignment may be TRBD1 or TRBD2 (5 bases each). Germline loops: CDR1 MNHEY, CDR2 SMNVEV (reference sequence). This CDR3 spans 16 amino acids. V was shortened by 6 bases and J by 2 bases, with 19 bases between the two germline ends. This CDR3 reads CASRPHPGRTQETQYF. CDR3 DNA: TGTGCCAGCAGACCCCATCCGGGACGGACTCAAGAGACCCAGTACTTC.

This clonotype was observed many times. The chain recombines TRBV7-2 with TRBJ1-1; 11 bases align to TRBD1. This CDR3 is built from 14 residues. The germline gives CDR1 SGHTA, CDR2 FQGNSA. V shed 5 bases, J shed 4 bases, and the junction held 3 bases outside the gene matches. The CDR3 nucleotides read TGTGCCAGCAGCCGGGACAGGGGGATCACTGAAGCTTTCTTT. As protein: CASSRDRGITEAFF.

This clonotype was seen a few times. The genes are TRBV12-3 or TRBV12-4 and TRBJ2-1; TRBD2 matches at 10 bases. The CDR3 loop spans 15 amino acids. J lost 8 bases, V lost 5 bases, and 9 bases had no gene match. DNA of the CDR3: TGTGCCAGCAGTCCGTGGGCTAGCGGGGGTGATGAGCAGTTCTTC. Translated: CASSPWASGGDEQFF.

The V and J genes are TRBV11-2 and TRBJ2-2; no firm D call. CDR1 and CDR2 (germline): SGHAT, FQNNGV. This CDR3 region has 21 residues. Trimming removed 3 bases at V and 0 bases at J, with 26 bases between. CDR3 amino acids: CASSFTLYPSLEQSNTGELFF. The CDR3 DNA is TGTGCCAGCAGCTTTACCCTTTACCCCTCTTTGGAACAGTCGAACACCGGGGAGCTGTTTTTT.

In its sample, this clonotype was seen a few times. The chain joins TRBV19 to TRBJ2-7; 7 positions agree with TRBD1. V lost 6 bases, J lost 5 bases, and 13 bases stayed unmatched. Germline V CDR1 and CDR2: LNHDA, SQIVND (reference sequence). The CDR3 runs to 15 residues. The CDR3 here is CASSSETGFTHEQYF. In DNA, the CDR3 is TGTGCCAGTAGCTCTGAGACAGGGTTTACGCACGAGCAGTACTTC.

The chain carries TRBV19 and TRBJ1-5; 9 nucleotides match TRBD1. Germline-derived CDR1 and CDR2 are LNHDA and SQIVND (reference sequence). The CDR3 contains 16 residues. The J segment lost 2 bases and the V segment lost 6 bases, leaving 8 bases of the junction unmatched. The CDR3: CASRDRGVLGNQPQHF. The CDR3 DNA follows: TGTGCCAGTAGAGACAGGGGGGTGTTGGGCAATCAGCCCCAGCATTTT.

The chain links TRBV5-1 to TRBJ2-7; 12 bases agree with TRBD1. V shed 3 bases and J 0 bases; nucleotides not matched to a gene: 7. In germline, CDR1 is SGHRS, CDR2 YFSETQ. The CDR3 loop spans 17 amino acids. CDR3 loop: CASSWGTGGQLSYEQYF. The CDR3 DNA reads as TGCGCCAGCAGCTGGGGGACAGGGGGCCAACTCTCCTACGAGCAGTACTTC.

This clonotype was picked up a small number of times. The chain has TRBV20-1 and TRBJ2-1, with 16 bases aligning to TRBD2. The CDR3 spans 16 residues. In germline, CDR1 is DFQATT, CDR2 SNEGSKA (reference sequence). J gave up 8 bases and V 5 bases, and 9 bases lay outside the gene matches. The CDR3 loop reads CSALPGLAGGPDEQFF. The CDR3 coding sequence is TGCAGTGCTCTGCCGGGACTAGCGGGAGGGCCGGATGAGCAGTTCTTC.

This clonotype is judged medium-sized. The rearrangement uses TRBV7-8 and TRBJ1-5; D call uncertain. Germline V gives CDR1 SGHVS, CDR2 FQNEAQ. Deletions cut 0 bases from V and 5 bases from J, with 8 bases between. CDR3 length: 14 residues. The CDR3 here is CASSLAQGDQPQHF. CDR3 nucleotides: TGTGCCAGCAGCTTAGCGCAAGGCGATCAGCCCCAGCATTTT.

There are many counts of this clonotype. CDR3 coding DNA: TGCGCCAGCAGCCAAGGGGGGACAGGGGGAAATACGCAGTATTTT. Protein product: CASSQGGTGGNTQYF. The chain employs TRBV4-1 and TRBJ2-3, with 11 bases lining up with TRBD1. The CDR3 extends over 15 amino acids. The trim removed 1 base at V and 7 bases at J, leaving 4 bases unmatched. The germline V gene encodes CDR1 MGHRA and CDR2 YSYEKL.

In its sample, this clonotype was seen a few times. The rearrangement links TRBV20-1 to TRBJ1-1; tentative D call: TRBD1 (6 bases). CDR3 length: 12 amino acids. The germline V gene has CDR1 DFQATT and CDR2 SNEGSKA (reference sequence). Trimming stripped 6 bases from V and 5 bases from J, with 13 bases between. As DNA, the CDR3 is TGCAGTGCCTATTACAGGGTGACTGAAGCTTTCTTT. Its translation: CSAYYRVTEAFF.

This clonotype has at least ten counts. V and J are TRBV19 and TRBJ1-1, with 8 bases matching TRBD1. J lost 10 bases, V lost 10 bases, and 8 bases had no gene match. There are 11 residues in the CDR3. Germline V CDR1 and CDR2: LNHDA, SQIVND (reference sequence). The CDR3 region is CATGQGGVAFF. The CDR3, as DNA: TGTGCCACTGGACAGGGAGGTGTAGCTTTCTTT. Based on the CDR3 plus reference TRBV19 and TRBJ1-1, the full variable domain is DGGITQSPKYLFRKEGQNVTLSCEQNLNHDAMYWYRQDPGQGLRLIYYSQIVNDFQKGDIAEGYSVSREKKESFPLTVTSAQKNPTAFYLCATGQGGVAFFGQGTRLTVV.

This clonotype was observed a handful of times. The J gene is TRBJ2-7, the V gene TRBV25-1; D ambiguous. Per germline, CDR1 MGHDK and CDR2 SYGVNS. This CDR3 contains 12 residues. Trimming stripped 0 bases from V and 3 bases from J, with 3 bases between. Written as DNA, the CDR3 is TGTGCCAGCAGTGAATACGGCTACGAGCAGTACTTC. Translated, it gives CASSEYGYEQYF.

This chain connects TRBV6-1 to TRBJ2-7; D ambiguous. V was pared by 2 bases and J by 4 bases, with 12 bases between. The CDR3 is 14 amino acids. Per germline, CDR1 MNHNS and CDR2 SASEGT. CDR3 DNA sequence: TGTGCCAGCAGTGAAAAATCGAAGGTTTACGAGCAGTACTTC. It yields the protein CASSEKSKVYEQYF.

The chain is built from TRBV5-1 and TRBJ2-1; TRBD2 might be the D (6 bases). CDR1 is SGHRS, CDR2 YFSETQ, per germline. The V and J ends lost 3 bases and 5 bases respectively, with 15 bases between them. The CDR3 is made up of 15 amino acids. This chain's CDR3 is CASSWGGSGNNEQFF. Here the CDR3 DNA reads TGCGCCAGCAGCTGGGGAGGTAGCGGCAACAATGAGCAGTTCTTC.

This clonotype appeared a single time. The CDR3 reads CSVVSANTEAFF. CDR3 bases: TGCAGCGTTGTTTCGGCGAACACTGAAGCTTTCTTT. The V call is TRBV29-1, the J call TRBJ1-1; D not certain. V was clipped by 4 bases and J by 1 base, with 7 bases between them. The CDR3 loop spans 12 amino acids. Germline V CDR1 and CDR2: SQVTM, ANQGSEA.